The present T cell receptor beta chain was sequenced within a study of T cell responses to AZD1222 COVID-19 vaccine. Study-level points and caveats: Two AZD1222 administrations were followed by greater Spike-specific TCR breadth and depth. Clonal diversity was possibly underestimated; the donors were predominantly white British and more often female.

The CDR3 length is 16 residues. With 5 bases clipped from V and 2 bases from J, the junction kept 7 bases outside the gene matches. The germline gives CDR1 SGHAT, CDR2 FQDESV (reference sequence). To note about this clone: The antigen remains undetermined.

The repertoire was sequenced with immunoSEQ multiplex PCR; TCRdb's copy has only in-frame clones and lacks some. Altogether about 180,000 clones are present, 85% to 90% being singletons, with the ten largest covering 11%. This sequence was found in an adult who received the AZD1222 COVID-19 vaccine. The J gene is TRBJ2-5, the V gene TRBV11-1; TRBD2 matches 11 bases. Sequencing used peripheral blood, obtained 28 days after the second AZD1222 dose. CDR3 sequence reads: CASSPWSSGGQETQYF. The DNA for the CDR3 is TGTGCCAGCAGCCCTTGGTCTAGCGGGGGGCAAGAGACCCAGTACTTC.